These 15 T cell receptor beta chains came from one sample sequenced in a study of T cell clones after liver transplantation. The repertoire was sequenced with immunoSEQ multiplex PCR; TCRdb's copy has only in-frame clones and lacks some. The sample has over 15,000 clones, 80% to 90% seen once; the top ten hold 10% to 15%. The sequences come from CD8+ T cells from blood, collected around 42 months after liver transplant. Receptors originate from a human patient who received a liver transplant. The T cells may come from the graft donor.

V is TRBV19 and J is TRBJ1-4; 8 nucleotides agree with TRBD1. V was pared by 2 bases and J by 7 bases, with 6 bases of the junction left unmatched. The germline gives CDR1 LNHDA, CDR2 SQIVND (reference sequence). This CDR3 has 15 residues. The DNA for the CDR3 is TGTGCCAGTAGTATACCAGGGACAGGAGGTGAAAAACTGTTTTTT. Translation gives CASSIPGTGGEKLFF.

The chain recombines TRBV5-1 with TRBJ2-1, with D possibly being TRBD2 (6 bases). This CDR3 contains 17 residues. The V end lost 2 bases, the J end lost 2 bases, and 17 bases lay between the germline ends. Germline loops: CDR1 SGHRS, CDR2 YFSETQ. This CDR3 is CASSFPMGIAAYNEQFF. The CDR3 region has the DNA TGCGCCAGCAGCTTTCCCATGGGGATAGCGGCCTACAATGAGCAGTTCTTC.

The rearrangement links TRBV6-5 to TRBJ1-2; a weak D match, TRBD1 (6 bases). Germline CDR1 reads MNHEY; CDR2 reads SVGAGI. The CDR3 spans 12 residues. Trimming removed 6 bases from V and 8 bases from J, with 13 bases in between. DNA for the CDR3: TGTGCCAGCAGCCTCAGGGGAAGAGGCTACACCTTC. Amino acid sequence: CASSLRGRGYTF.

This clone was seen only a few times. The chain couples TRBV27 to TRBJ2-3; D is possibly TRBD2 (6 bases). The V end lost 5 bases, the J end lost 1 base, and 10 bases lay between the germline ends. The CDR3 spans 14 residues. CDR1 is MNHEY, CDR2 SMNVEV, per germline (reference sequence). The CDR3 DNA reads TGTGCCAGCAGTACCCGCGGGGGCACAGATACGCAGTATTTT. Amino acids: CASSTRGGTDTQYF.

This clone was counted between two and nine times. The rearrangement uses TRBV25-1 and TRBJ1-1, with D unresolved. The CDR3 is 11 residues long. V was pared by 4 bases and J by 5 bases, with 5 bases between. Looked up from germline, CDR1 is MGHDK and CDR2 is SYGVNS. In nucleotides, the CDR3 is TGTGCCAGCAGTGTAGGGACTGAAGCTTTCTTT. It encodes CASSVGTEAFF.

This chain uses TRBV19 with TRBJ1-3; D call uncertain. The V gene lost 3 bases and the J gene lost 4 bases, with 16 bases spanning the gap. The CDR3 consists of 16 residues. Per germline, CDR1 LNHDA and CDR2 SQIVND (reference sequence). DNA of the CDR3: TGTGCCAGTAGTATCCCCGACGGGGAGACCGGAAACACCATATATTTT. It encodes CASSIPDGETGNTIYF.

The chain has TRBV27 and TRBJ2-1, with TRBD2 identical over 12 bases. This CDR3 has 16 residues. The germline V gene has CDR1 MNHEY and CDR2 SMNVEV (reference sequence). V dropped 7 bases and J dropped 1; count of bases not matched to a gene: 5. CDR3 protein: CASKLAGGLSYNEQFF. The CDR3 DNA follows: TGTGCCAGCAAACTAGCGGGAGGTTTGTCCTACAATGAGCAGTTCTTC.

This clone has a single count. CDR3 nucleotide sequence: TGTGCCAGCAGTTTCACAGGGGGCGTCGGCTATGGCTACACCTTC. Protein: CASSFTGGVGYGYTF. The chain employs TRBV27 and TRBJ1-2, with 9 bases matching TRBD1. The CDR3 is 15 residues long. The germline gives CDR1 MNHEY, CDR2 SMNVEV (reference sequence). Trimming took 3 bases from V and 4 from J; bases not matched to a gene: 6.

As DNA, the CDR3 is TGTGCCAGCAGCTTGGTTTTAATAGATTTTAGCTACAATGAGCAGTTCTTC. Translated, it gives CASSLVLIDFSYNEQFF. This rearrangement joins TRBV5-8 to TRBJ2-1; no clear D. This CDR3 spans 17 amino acids. Germline V gene data show CDR1 as SGHTS and CDR2 as YDEGEE. V lost 0 bases and J lost 3, with 16 bases in between.

V and J are TRBV6-5 and TRBJ2-1; 9 bases map to TRBD2. CDR1 MNHEY and CDR2 SVGAGI come from the germline V gene. The ends lost 4 bases at V and 6 bases at J; junction bases unmatched: 4. This CDR3 has 14 amino acids. The CDR3 sequence is CASSSLAGVNEQFF. Written as DNA, the CDR3 is TGTGCCAGCAGTTCTTTAGCGGGAGTCAATGAGCAGTTCTTC.

This sequence joins TRBV29-1 and TRBJ2-7, with D possibly being TRBD1 (5 bases). CDR1 and CDR2 from the germline V gene are SQVTM and ANQGSEA. V gave up 6 bases and J gave up 3 bases, with 12 bases separating them. The length of the CDR3 is 12 residues. Here the CDR3 DNA reads TGCAGCGTCCTGACAGCAAGCTACGAGCAGTACTTC. This sequence encodes CSVLTASYEQYF.

The rearrangement joins TRBV19 to TRBJ2-3, with 7 bases aligning to TRBD1. CDR1 LNHDA and CDR2 SQIVND come from the germline V gene (reference sequence). With V trimmed by 6 bases and J by 6 bases, 3 bases remained unmatched. This CDR3 is built from 12 residues. The CDR3 nucleotides read TGTGCCAGTAGATTACAGGGGGATACGCAGTATTTT. As protein: CASRLQGDTQYF.

V gene TRBV7-9 combines with J gene TRBJ2-1; maybe TRBD1 (5 bases). The CDR3 sequence is 16 residues long. Per germline, CDR1 SEHNR and CDR2 FQNEAQ (reference sequence). The V and J ends lost 0 bases and 2 bases respectively, with 11 bases between them. The CDR3 bases are TGTGCCAGCAGCTTAGCGGCAGGGTATACCTACAATGAGCAGTTCTTC. Its translation is CASSLAAGYTYNEQFF.

The chain has TRBV4-1 and TRBJ2-3, with a possible D match to TRBD2 (6 bases). This CDR3 spans 18 amino acids. With 4 bases removed from V and 1 base from J, the gap between germline ends came to 21 bases. Germline CDR1 and CDR2: MGHRA and YSYEKL. The CDR3 spells CASSLKWSTSLGTDTQYF. DNA of the CDR3: TGCGCCAGCAGCCTTAAATGGTCCACTAGCCTGGGCACAGATACGCAGTATTTT.

The chain recombines TRBV5-5 with TRBJ1-2; tentative D call: TRBD1 (6 bases). This CDR3 has 14 amino acids. V gave up 2 bases and J gave up 3 bases, with 11 bases separating them. CDR1 is SGHKS and CDR2 is YYEKEE in the germline V gene (reference sequence). For the CDR3, the DNA is TGTGCCAGCAGCTTCGAACAGGGCCACTATGGCTACACCTTC. It encodes CASSFEQGHYGYTF.